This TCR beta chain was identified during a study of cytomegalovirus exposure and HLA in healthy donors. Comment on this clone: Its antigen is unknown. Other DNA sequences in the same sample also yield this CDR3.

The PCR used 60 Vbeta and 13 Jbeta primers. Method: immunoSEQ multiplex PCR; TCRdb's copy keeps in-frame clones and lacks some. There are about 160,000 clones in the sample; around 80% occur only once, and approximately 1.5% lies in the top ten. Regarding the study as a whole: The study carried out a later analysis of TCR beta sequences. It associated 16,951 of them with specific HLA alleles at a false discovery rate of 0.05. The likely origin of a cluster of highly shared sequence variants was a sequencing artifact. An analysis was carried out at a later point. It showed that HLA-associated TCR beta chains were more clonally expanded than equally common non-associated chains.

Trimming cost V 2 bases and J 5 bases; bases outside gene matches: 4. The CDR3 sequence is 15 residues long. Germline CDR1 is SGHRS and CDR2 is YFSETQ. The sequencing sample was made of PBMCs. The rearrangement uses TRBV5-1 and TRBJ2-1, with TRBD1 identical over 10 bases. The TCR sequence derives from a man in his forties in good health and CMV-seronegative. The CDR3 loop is CASSFTGTGDNEQFF. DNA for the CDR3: TGCGCCAGCAGCTTTACCGGGACAGGGGACAATGAGCAGTTCTTC. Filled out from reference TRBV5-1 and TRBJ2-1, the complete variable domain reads KAGVTQTPRYLIKTRGQQVTLSCSPISGHRSVSWYQQTPGQGLQFLFEYFSETQRNKGNFPGRFSGRQFSNSRSEMNVSTLELGDSALYLCASSFTGTGDNEQFFGPGTRLTVL.